This entry lists 20 T cell receptor beta chains sequenced from one sample in a study of memory CD4+ T cells and cytomegalovirus serostatus (dated by TCRdb to 2018 to 2020). Library creation used the immunoSEQ multiplex PCR assay. TCRdb obtained this table from immuneACCESS and retained in-frame rearrangements with V and J assigned. These tables miss some clones; where compared with another copy, unresolved V genes account for less than half of the shortfall, and the remainder is unexplained. The sample table records around 45,000 clones; less than 85% of these occur just once. The ten biggest clones cover approximately 1.9% of the sample. A FACSAria II was used to sort memory CD4+ T cells, defined as single viable CD3+CD4+CD8-CD45RO+ cells. Material: memory CD4+ T cells from blood. These receptors were obtained from an adult in good health and CMV-seronegative.

The V gene is TRBV6-1, the J gene TRBJ1-3; 9 bases are shared with TRBD1. This CDR3 region has 16 residues. Germline V gives CDR1 MNHNS, CDR2 SASEGT. Losses at the gene ends were 1 base for V and 6 bases for J; bases not matched to a gene: 7. In nucleotides, the CDR3 is TGTGCCAGCAGTGAAGTTTGGACAGGGGTTACAAACACCATATATTTT. This translates into CASSEVWTGVTNTIYF.

The chain couples TRBV5-1 to TRBJ2-2, with D perhaps being TRBD1 or TRBD2 (5 bases each). CDR3 length equals 16 residues. V shed 4 bases and J shed 0 bases, with 13 bases lying between them. Germline V gene sequence: CDR1 SGHRS, CDR2 YFSETQ. CDR3 in DNA: TGCGCCAGCAGCCCGAGGGTAGGGGCGAACACCGGGGAGCTGTTTTTT. Translating it yields CASSPRVGANTGELFF.

This sequence joins TRBV11-2 and TRBJ2-3; 13 bases are shared with TRBD2. J lost 4 bases, V lost 6 bases, and 4 bases had no gene match. Looked up from germline, CDR1 is SGHAT and CDR2 is FQNNGV. This CDR3 has 15 amino acids. This CDR3 reads CASRPTSGGADTQYF. CDR3 in DNA: TGTGCCAGCAGACCAACTAGCGGGGGGGCAGATACGCAGTATTTT.

The chain uses TRBV29-1 and TRBJ2-1, with D perhaps matching TRBD1 (6 bases). Trimming left V 4 bases short and J 6 bases short, with 10 bases between. The CDR3 has 12 residues. CDR1 is SQVTM, CDR2 ANQGSEA, per germline. CDR3 bases: TGCAGCGTTGTATCGGACAGCAATGAGCAGTTCTTC. This encodes CSVVSDSNEQFF.

This clone showed up just once. J is TRBJ1-2 and V is TRBV7-8; TRBD1 is a possible D gene (5 bases). V lost 0 bases, J lost 3 bases, and 11 bases lay in between. The V gene's germline CDR1 is SGHVS and CDR2 FQNEAQ. The CDR3 sequence is 15 residues long. CDR3 DNA: TGTGCCAGCAGCTTAGCCGGGACGGGGGACTATGGCTACACCTTC. Translation: CASSLAGTGDYGYTF.

V and J are TRBV7-9 and TRBJ2-5; D remains unclear. This CDR3 contains 12 residues. Germline V gives CDR1 SEHNR, CDR2 FQNEAQ (reference sequence). The ends were cut back, 2 bases at V and 4 bases at J, with 5 bases in the middle. The CDR3 DNA follows: TGTGCCAGCAGCTTAAATAGAGAGACCCAGTACTTC. Translating it yields CASSLNRETQYF.

J is TRBJ2-6 and V is TRBV7-6, with 7 bases fitting TRBD1. The CDR3 loop spans 18 amino acids. Germline-derived CDR1 and CDR2 are SGHVS and FNYEAQ. The V segment lost 4 bases and the J segment 3 bases; nucleotides outside the gene matches: 12. CDR3 sequence: CASSSEGGSWHGANVLTF. The CDR3 region has the DNA TGTGCCAGCAGCTCCGAAGGGGGCTCCTGGCATGGGGCCAACGTCCTGACTTTC.

The chain employs TRBV27 and TRBJ2-2; TRBD1 matches 7 bases. Germline V gene data show CDR1 as MNHEY and CDR2 as SMNVEV (reference sequence). After removal of 7 bases from V and 3 bases from J, the junction contained 8 bases not matched to a gene. There are 15 residues in the CDR3. The DNA of the CDR3 is TGTGCCAGCAAGTGGGACAGCAGATACACCGGGGAGCTGTTTTTT. Protein product: CASKWDSRYTGELFF.

The chain is built from TRBV5-1 and TRBJ1-3, with D unresolved. The CDR3 spans 13 residues. Germline V gives CDR1 SGHRS, CDR2 YFSETQ. V lost 3 bases and J 4 bases, leaving 8 bases between the germline ends. CDR3 loop: CASSSDGGNTIYF. CDR3 nucleotide sequence: TGCGCCAGCAGCTCTGACGGGGGAAACACCATATATTTT.

This chain uses TRBV15 with TRBJ1-1; no clear D. Germline lookup yields CDR1 LNHNV and CDR2 YYDKDF (reference sequence). Trimming took 3 bases from V and 1 from J, leaving 15 bases between them. The CDR3 loop spans 16 amino acids. The CDR3 sequence is CATSSDVRATNTEAFF. As DNA, the CDR3 is TGTGCCACCAGCAGTGATGTCCGGGCCACGAACACTGAAGCTTTCTTT.

The rearrangement uses TRBV7-2 and TRBJ1-2, with no clear D. The length of the CDR3 is 13 residues. The germline V gene encodes CDR1 SGHTA and CDR2 FQGNSA. Trimming took 1 base from V and 3 from J, leaving 6 bases between them. CDR3 in amino acids: CASSLDRDYGYTF. The DNA of the CDR3 is TGTGCCAGCAGCTTAGACAGAGACTATGGCTACACCTTC.

The rearrangement joins TRBV7-3 to TRBJ2-5; D unresolved. The CDR3 covers 13 residues. With 2 bases removed from V and 2 bases from J, the gap between germline ends came to 6 bases. CDR1 and CDR2 from the germline V gene are SGHTA and FQGTGA. The CDR3 nucleotides read TGTGCCAGCAGCTTATCCAGGCAAGAGACCCAGTACTTC. Translation gives CASSLSRQETQYF.

The chain uses TRBV18 and TRBJ2-5, with 9 bases matching TRBD2. Germline V gene sequence: CDR1 KGHSH, CDR2 LQKENI. The CDR3 runs to 14 residues. V dropped 6 bases and J dropped 5; count of bases not matched to a gene: 7. The DNA of the CDR3 is TGTGCCAGCTCGACAATAGCGGGGGAGGAGACCCAGTACTTC. Translated: CASSTIAGEETQYF.

The chain employs TRBV6-6 and TRBJ1-4; no definite D call. The CDR3 totals 14 residues. Trimming stripped 8 bases from V and 0 bases from J, with 10 bases between. Germline V gene sequence: CDR1 MNHNY, CDR2 SVGAGI (reference sequence). The CDR3 region has the DNA TGTGCCAGCGCACGACAACCAACTAATGAAAAACTGTTTTTT. Translation: CASARQPTNEKLFF.

With respect to this clone: One end of the junction is discordant with germline, which a read error may explain. The V and J genes are TRBV2 and TRBJ2-1; 14 positions agree with TRBD2. The CDR3 runs 14 residues. CDR1 is SNHLY, CDR2 FYNNEI, per germline. CDR3 amino acids: CASREGTSGGPQFF. The CDR3 DNA is TGTGCCAGCAGAGAAGGGACTAGCGGGGGCCCGCAGTTCTTC. The entire variable domain, with the rest obtained from reference TRBV2 and TRBJ2-1, is as follows: EPEVTQTPSHQVTQMGQEVILRCVPISNHLYFYWYRQILGQKVEFLVSFYNNEISEKSEIFDDQFSVERPDGSNFTLKIRSTKLEDSAMYFCASREGTSGGPQFFGPGTRLTVL.

V and J are TRBV6-6 and TRBJ1-1, with 9 bases fitting TRBD1. The CDR3 totals 14 residues. Germline-derived CDR1 and CDR2 are MNHNY and SVGAGI (reference sequence). The trim removed 7 bases at V and 3 bases at J, leaving 6 bases unmatched. The CDR3: CASNNRGPDTEAFF. The CDR3 nucleotides read TGTGCCAGCAACAACAGGGGGCCGGACACTGAAGCTTTCTTT.

In nucleotides, the CDR3 is TGCGCCAGCAGCCCAGCGACGGGACTAGCGGGGGGGGCAGATACGCAGTATTTT. The encoded protein is CASSPATGLAGGADTQYF. This chain uses TRBV5-1 with TRBJ2-3; 16 bases line up with TRBD2. CDR3 size: 18 residues. Germline CDR1 SGHRS, CDR2 YFSETQ. V trimming: 4 bases; J trimming: 4 bases; junction bases outside the gene matches: 9.

The rearrangement uses TRBV6-6 and TRBJ1-2, with D perhaps matching TRBD1 (5 bases). The germline CDR1 and CDR2 sequences are MNHNY and SVGAGI (reference sequence). This CDR3 region has 12 residues. V was shortened by 0 bases and J by 7 bases, with 6 bases between the two germline ends. The chain's CDR3 is CASSYSQGGYTF. The DNA of the CDR3 is TGTGCCAGCAGTTACTCTCAGGGTGGCTACACCTTC.

V is TRBV5-6 and J is TRBJ2-3; D remains ambiguous. The CDR3 loop spans 13 amino acids. From germline, CDR1 is SGHDT and CDR2 YYEEEE. V shed 3 bases and J shed 7 bases, with 12 bases lying between them. CDR3 in amino acids: CASSSDPPNTQYF. The CDR3 region has the DNA TGTGCCAGCAGCTCGGACCCCCCCAATACGCAGTATTTT.

This clone was seen only once. A junction end diverges from the germline sequence, so it may reflect a read error. The V call is TRBV7-9, the J call TRBJ1-2; 7 nucleotides agree with TRBD1. The CDR3 has 10 residues. The germline gives CDR1 SEHNR, CDR2 FQNEAQ (reference sequence). CDR3 DNA: TGTGCCAGCAGCTTAGTCCCGGGACAGTTC. Translating it yields CASSLVPGQF.